These 3 T cell receptor beta chains came from one sample sequenced in a study of shared clonotypes between healthy human individuals. Assay: immunoSEQ multiplex PCR; the TCRdb copy retains only in-frame clones and omits some. The sample contains 950,000 to 1,100,000 clones, approximately 76% of which appear only once. Sequencing was performed on memory CD4+ T cells sorted from blood. Subset indicated: CD45RA-negative fraction. The receptors here all came from a man aged 18 to 35 in good health.

The chain recombines TRBV11-2 with TRBJ2-1; TRBD2 aligns across 10 bases. The ends lost 0 bases at V and 7 bases at J; junction bases unmatched: 3. CDR1 and CDR2 (germline): SGHAT, FQNNGV. The CDR3 is made up of 15 amino acids. The CDR3 is CASSLDLLAGNEQFF. The DNA of the CDR3 is TGTGCCAGCAGCTTAGATCTACTAGCGGGGAATGAGCAGTTCTTC.

This chain uses TRBV19 with TRBJ1-5, with 9 nucleotides matching TRBD1. Germline V gene sequence: CDR1 LNHDA, CDR2 SQIVND (reference sequence). J gave up 2 bases and V 1 base, and 15 bases lay outside the gene matches. There are 20 residues in the CDR3. The CDR3 protein is CASSIVGSTGGRVGNQPQHF. The CDR3 DNA is TGTGCCAGTAGTATAGTAGGCTCCACAGGGGGCCGGGTGGGCAATCAGCCCCAGCATTTT.

Regarding this clone: The same CDR3 arises from other DNA sequences in this sample as well. This chain links TRBV28 with TRBJ1-2; D unresolved. This CDR3 contains 13 residues. Deletions cut 2 bases from V and 8 bases from J, with 12 bases between. Germline loops: CDR1 MDHEN, CDR2 SYDVKM. The CDR3 region is CASSLVSGYGYTF. Written as DNA, the CDR3 is TGTGCCAGCAGTTTAGTCTCGGGGTACGGCTACACCTTC.